This T cell receptor beta chain appears in the sequencing data of a study of healthy donors' naive CD4 and CD8 T cells. Overall study context: All functional IMGT TCR alpha variants were covered by new primers. General study points: Chains were not paired, since alpha and beta were sequenced in bulk.

Starting from approximately 500 ng of total RNA, TCR libraries were made with linear amplification. TCRdb fed the reads into MiXCR, producing one record per CDR3 protein. The repertoire holds about 180,000 distinct CDR3 sequences, about 74% seen once, with about 2.3% in the top ten. Details on this clonotype: The antigen remains undetermined.

This CDR3 region has 12 residues. V was pared by 7 bases and J by 6 bases, with 10 bases between. Germline V gives CDR1 MNHEY, CDR2 SMNVEV (reference sequence). V is TRBV27 and J is TRBJ2-1; D ambiguous. The receptor was isolated from a pool of human donors in good health; the sample pools cells from several healthy donors. The sample comprised naive CD4+ and CD8+ T cells sorted from blood, pooled from several donors. The DNA for the CDR3 is TGTGCCAGCAAAACAGATGGCAATGAGCAGTTCTTC. It yields the protein CASKTDGNEQFF.